This T cell receptor (beta chain) was recovered during a study of T cell repertoires in cytomegalovirus infection. Study results and caveats: HLA-C-restricted, CMV-specific TCR beta clonotypes were dominant ex vivo.

J was trimmed by 4 bases and V by 6 bases; bases with no gene match: 8. This CDR3 comprises 14 residues. The germline V gene encodes CDR1 MNHEY and CDR2 SVGAGI. Note on this clonotype: Its antigen is not identified.

TCRdb re-derived calls from the reads in MiXCR, one entry per CDR3 protein. The data contain fewer than 550,000 distinct CDR3 sequences, approximately 15% of them singletons. The specimen sequenced was CD8+ T cells from PBMCs. This clonotype was obtained from a human donor in good health (CMV status not recorded). Some clones in this sample may be carry-over from other donors' samples. V is TRBV6-5 and J is TRBJ1-2; 7 bases align to TRBD1. This CDR3 is CASSGRGGAYGYTF. The CDR3 nucleotides read TGTGCCAGCAGCGGCAGGGGGGGTGCCTATGGCTACACCTTC.